Presented here are 11 T cell receptor beta chains from one specimen sequenced in a study of control samples from healthy donors and cancer patients. Data came from immunoSEQ multiplex PCR; TCRdb stores just in-frame clones and leaves some out. There are 150,000 to 200,000 clones in the sample; approximately 94% occur only once, and around 1.5% lies in the top ten. The sequenced sample consisted of blood. Source of these receptors: a woman younger than 30 in good health.

The rearrangement links TRBV6-2 or TRBV6-3 to TRBJ2-2; no definite D call. Trimming shortened V by 6 bases and J by 4 bases, and 12 bases separated the two germline ends. The germline CDR1 and CDR2 sequences are MNHEY and SVGEGT. The CDR3 is made up of 14 amino acids. CDR3 residues: CASSKSGVTGELFF. For the CDR3, the DNA is TGTGCCAGCAGCAAAAGTGGGGTCACCGGGGAGCTGTTTTTT.

The chain couples TRBV18 to TRBJ2-5, with D unresolved. Germline CDR1 is KGHSH and CDR2 is LQKENI. The CDR3 covers 13 residues. V dropped 0 bases and J dropped 3 bases, with 5 bases sitting between them. The CDR3 reads CASSPPVEETQYF. CDR3 coding DNA: TGTGCCAGCTCACCACCGGTGGAAGAGACCCAGTACTTC.

The V gene is TRBV28, the J gene TRBJ1-4; the match to TRBD1 covers 7 bases. Germline V gene lookup returns CDR1 MDHEN and CDR2 SYDVKM. Unmatched junction bases numbered 10, after V lost 8 bases and J lost 7 bases. This CDR3 has 14 amino acids. The CDR3 loop is CASRYRGGGEKLFF. For the CDR3, the DNA is TGTGCCAGCCGTTACAGGGGAGGAGGTGAAAAACTGTTTTTT.

V is TRBV7-9 and J is TRBJ2-1; a weak D match, TRBD2 (7 bases). V was pared by 5 bases and J by 0 bases, with 17 bases between. The CDR3 length is 17 residues. CDR1 and CDR2 (germline): SEHNR, FQNEAQ (reference sequence). The DNA of the CDR3 is TGTGCCAGCAGCATAGAGGGAGGGGGGCTCTCCTACAATGAGCAGTTCTTC. It is translated as CASSIEGGGLSYNEQFF.

The chain joins TRBV5-1 to TRBJ1-1, with 9 bases matching TRBD1. This CDR3 has 17 residues. In germline, CDR1 is SGHRS, CDR2 YFSETQ. V gave up 0 bases and J gave up 4 bases; unmatched junction bases: 10. CDR3 DNA: TGCGCCAGCAGCTTGGTTTCGGGGACAGGGCAAGGCACTGAAGCTTTCTTT. Protein: CASSLVSGTGQGTEAFF.

This clone was detected only once. This chain links TRBV6-2 or TRBV6-3 with TRBJ1-1; no reliable D call. This CDR3 comprises 16 residues. Germline loops: CDR1 MNHEY, CDR2 SVGEGT. V gave up 3 bases and J gave up 0 bases, with 14 bases separating them. The CDR3 coding sequence is TGTGCCAGCAGTTATATCACCCCTCTACTGAACACTGAAGCTTTCTTT. Its translation: CASSYITPLLNTEAFF.

This chain joins TRBV3-1 (or the pseudogene TRBV3-2) and TRBJ1-3; 7 nucleotides line up with TRBD1. CDR3 size: 16 residues. CDR1 and CDR2 from the germline V gene are LGHDT and YNNKEL (reference sequence). V gave up 2 bases and J gave up 2 bases; unmatched junction bases: 6. CDR3: CASSQSRGLTGNTIYF. Written as DNA, the CDR3 is TGTGCCAGCAGCCAATCTAGGGGGCTCACTGGAAACACCATATATTTT.

The chain is built from TRBV18 and TRBJ1-5; the match to TRBD1 covers 9 bases. The germline V gene encodes CDR1 KGHSH and CDR2 LQKENI. The CDR3 is 14 residues long. The V segment lost 5 bases and the J segment 6 bases; nucleotides outside the gene matches: 5. CDR3 sequence reads: CASSTTGGLQPQHF. CDR3 in DNA: TGTGCCAGCTCAACAACAGGGGGCCTTCAGCCCCAGCATTTT.

The V call is TRBV6-1, the J call TRBJ1-2, with D hard to call. CDR3 length: 14 residues. Between the trimmed V and J ends, which lost 1 base and 8 bases, there was a span of 14 bases. Germline CDR1 is MNHNS and CDR2 is SASEGT. CDR3 in DNA: TGTGCCAGCAGTGAAGAACGGGGAGAGAGAGGCTACACCTTC. Translation gives CASSEERGERGYTF.

This clone was observed once. The chain recombines TRBV6-5 with TRBJ1-2, with 7 positions matching TRBD1. The V and J ends lost 2 bases and 4 bases, in that order; junction bases with no gene match: 4. This CDR3 has 14 amino acids. Germline loops: CDR1 MNHEY, CDR2 SVGAGI. The CDR3 sequence: CASSYPGQSYGYTF. In DNA, the CDR3 is TGTGCCAGCAGTTACCCGGGACAGTCCTATGGCTACACCTTC.

The CDR3 region is CATSGPGDVRELFF. As DNA, the CDR3 is TGTGCCACCAGTGGGCCCGGGGACGTCCGGGAGCTGTTTTTT. This chain connects TRBV24-1 to TRBJ2-2; the D gene could be TRBD1 or TRBD2 (5 bases each). This CDR3 is built from 14 residues. Germline V lookup: CDR1 KGHDR, CDR2 SFDVKD. V was cut by 5 bases and J by 9 bases, with 15 bases left in between.